This T cell receptor (beta chain) emerged from a study of blood T cell repertoires in COVID-19. Study as a whole: Collection of acute and convalescent COVID-19 samples took place in the United States, Italy and Spain.

Original analysis: Amplification of reference gene primers provided the estimated nucleated cell counts. Generated by immunoSEQ multiplex PCR, the TCRdb table keeps only in-frame clones and is missing some. Clonal size and the V and J genes are those of that table, whereas D and trimming came from the DNA. Of about 430,000 clones in the sample, 70% to 90% were seen once. Participant age was roughly 18 to 95 years, and participants resided in 20 to 30 US areas. This TCR derives from a woman in her 30s with acute COVID-19. The sequenced sample consisted of PBMCs or T cells enriched from blood (not recorded which).

CDR3 in DNA: TGTGCCAGCAGATATCCTGAAGCTTTCTTT. This encodes CASRYPEAFF. The chain couples TRBV12-3 or TRBV12-4 to TRBJ1-1; D remains ambiguous. The CDR3 length is 10 residues. V lost 6 bases and J 6 bases, leaving 5 bases between the germline ends.